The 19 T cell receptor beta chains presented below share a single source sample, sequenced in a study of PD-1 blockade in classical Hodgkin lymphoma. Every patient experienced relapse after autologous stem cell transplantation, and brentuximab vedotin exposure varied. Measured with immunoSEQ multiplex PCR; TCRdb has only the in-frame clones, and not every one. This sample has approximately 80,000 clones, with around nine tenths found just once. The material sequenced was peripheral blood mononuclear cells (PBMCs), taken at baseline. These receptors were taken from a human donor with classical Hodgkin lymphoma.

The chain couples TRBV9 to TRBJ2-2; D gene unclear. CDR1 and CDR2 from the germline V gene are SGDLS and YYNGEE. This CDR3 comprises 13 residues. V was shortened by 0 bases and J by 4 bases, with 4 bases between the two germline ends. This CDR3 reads CASSVVSTGELFF. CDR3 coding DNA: TGTGCCAGCAGCGTAGTTAGCACCGGGGAGCTGTTTTTT.

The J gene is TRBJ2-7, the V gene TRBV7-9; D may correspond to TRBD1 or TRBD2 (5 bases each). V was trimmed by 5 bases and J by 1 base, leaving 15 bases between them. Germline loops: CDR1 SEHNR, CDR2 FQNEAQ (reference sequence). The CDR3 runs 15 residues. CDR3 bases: TGTGCCAGCAGCCCGGGGCCCAAAAGGTCCTACGAGCAGTACTTC. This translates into CASSPGPKRSYEQYF.

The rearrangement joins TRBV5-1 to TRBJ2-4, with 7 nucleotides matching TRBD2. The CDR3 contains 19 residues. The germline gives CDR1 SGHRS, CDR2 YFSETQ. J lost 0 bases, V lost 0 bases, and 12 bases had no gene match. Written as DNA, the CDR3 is TGCGCCAGCAGCTTGGGGGCGGGAGACCCCTCATTAGCCAAAAACATTCAGTACTTC. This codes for CASSLGAGDPSLAKNIQYF.

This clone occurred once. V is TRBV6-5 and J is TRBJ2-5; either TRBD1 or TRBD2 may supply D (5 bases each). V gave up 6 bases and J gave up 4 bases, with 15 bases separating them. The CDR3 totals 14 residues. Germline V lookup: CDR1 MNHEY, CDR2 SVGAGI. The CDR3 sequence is CASRSGTVTETQYF. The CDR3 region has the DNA TGTGCCAGCAGATCCGGGACGGTCACAGAGACCCAGTACTTC.

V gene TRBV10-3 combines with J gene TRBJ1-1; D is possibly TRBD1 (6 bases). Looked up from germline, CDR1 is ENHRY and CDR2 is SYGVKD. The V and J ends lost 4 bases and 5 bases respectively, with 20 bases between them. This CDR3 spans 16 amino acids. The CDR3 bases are TGTGCCATCAGTGGGGGGCCCGGAAAGGGGCCTACTGAAGCTTTCTTT. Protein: CAISGGPGKGPTEAFF.

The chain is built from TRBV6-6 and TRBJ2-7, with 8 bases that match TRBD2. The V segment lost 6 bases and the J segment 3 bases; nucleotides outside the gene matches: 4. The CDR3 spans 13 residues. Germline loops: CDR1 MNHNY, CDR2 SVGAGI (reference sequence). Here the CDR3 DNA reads TGTGCCAGCAGCTCTGGGACTAGCTACGAGCAGTACTTC. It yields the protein CASSSGTSYEQYF.

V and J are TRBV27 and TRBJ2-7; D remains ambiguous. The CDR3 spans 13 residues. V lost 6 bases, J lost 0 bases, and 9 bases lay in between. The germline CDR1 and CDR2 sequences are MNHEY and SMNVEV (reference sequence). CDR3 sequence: CASSSTSSYEQYF. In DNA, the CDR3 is TGTGCCAGCAGCTCGACCAGCTCCTACGAGCAGTACTTC.

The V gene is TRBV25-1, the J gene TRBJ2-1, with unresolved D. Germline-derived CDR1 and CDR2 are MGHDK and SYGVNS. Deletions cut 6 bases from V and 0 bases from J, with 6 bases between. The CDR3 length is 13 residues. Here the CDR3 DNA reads TGTGCCAGCAGCCTAGTCTCCTACAATGAGCAGTTCTTC. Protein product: CASSLVSYNEQFF.

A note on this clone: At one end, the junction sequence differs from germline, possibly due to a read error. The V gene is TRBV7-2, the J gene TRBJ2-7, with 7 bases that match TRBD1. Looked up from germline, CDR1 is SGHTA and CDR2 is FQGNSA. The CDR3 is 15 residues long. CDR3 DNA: TGTGCCAGCAGCTTAGGAGGGGGCCGCTCCTACGGGCAGTACTTC. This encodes CASSLGGGRSYGQYF.

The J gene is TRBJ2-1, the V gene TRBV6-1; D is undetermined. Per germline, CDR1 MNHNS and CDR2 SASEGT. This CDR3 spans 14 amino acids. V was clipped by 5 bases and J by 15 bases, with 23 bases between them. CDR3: CASSQPHPPLDRFF. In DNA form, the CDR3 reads TGTGCCAGCAGTCAACCCCACCCCCCCTTAGATCGGTTCTTC.

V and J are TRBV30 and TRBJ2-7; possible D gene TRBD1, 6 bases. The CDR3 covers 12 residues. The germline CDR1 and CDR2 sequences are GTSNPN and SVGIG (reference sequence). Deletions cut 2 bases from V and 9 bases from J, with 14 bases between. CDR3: CAWSQKQGSQYF. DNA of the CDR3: TGTGCCTGGAGTCAGAAACAGGGCTCGCAGTACTTC.

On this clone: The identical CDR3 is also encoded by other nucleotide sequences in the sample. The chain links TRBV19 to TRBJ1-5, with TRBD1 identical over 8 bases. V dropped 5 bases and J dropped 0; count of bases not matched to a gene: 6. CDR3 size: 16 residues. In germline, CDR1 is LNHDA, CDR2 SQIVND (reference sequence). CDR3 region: CASSPRQGNSNQPQHF. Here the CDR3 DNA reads TGTGCCAGTAGTCCCCGACAGGGGAATAGCAATCAGCCCCAGCATTTT. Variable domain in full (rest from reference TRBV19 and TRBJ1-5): DGGITQSPKYLFRKEGQNVTLSCEQNLNHDAMYWYRQDPGQGLRLIYYSQIVNDFQKGDIAEGYSVSREKKESFPLTVTSAQKNPTAFYLCASSPRQGNSNQPQHFGDGTRLSIL.

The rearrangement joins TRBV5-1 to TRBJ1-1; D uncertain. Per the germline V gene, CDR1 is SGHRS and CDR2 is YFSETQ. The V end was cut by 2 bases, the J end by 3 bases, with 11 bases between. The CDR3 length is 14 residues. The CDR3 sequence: CASSFVAGDTEAFF. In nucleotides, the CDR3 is TGCGCCAGCAGCTTTGTTGCAGGTGACACTGAAGCTTTCTTT.

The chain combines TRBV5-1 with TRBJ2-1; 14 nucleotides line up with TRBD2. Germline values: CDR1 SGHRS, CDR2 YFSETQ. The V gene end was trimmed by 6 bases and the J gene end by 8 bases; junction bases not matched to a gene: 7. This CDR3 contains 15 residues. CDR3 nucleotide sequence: TGCGCCAGCAATAATCCGGGACTAGCGGGAGATGAGCAGTTCTTC. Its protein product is CASNNPGLAGDEQFF.

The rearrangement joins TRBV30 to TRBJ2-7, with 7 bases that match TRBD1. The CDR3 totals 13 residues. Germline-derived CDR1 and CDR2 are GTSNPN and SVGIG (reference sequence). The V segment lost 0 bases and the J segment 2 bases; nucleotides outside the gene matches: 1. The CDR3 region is CAWSVGGAYEQYF. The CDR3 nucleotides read TGTGCCTGGAGTGTAGGGGGCGCCTACGAGCAGTACTTC.

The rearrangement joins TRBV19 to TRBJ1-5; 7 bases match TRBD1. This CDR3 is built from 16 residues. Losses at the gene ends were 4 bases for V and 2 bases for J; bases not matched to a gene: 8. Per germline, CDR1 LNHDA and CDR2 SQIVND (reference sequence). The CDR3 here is CASSSGTVSRNQPQHF. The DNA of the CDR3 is TGTGCCAGTAGTAGTGGGACAGTTTCCCGCAATCAGCCCCAGCATTTT.

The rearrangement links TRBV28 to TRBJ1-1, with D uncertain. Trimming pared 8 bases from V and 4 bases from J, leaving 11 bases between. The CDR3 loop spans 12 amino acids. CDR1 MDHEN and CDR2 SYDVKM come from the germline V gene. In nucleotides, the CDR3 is TGTGCCAGCGGGAGGCCGCCCACTGAAGCTTTCTTT. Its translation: CASGRPPTEAFF.

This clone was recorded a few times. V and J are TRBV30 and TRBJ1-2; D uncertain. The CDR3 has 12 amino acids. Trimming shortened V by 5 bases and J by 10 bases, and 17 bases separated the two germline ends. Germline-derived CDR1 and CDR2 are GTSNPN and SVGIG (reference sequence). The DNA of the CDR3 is TGTGCCTGGGCCGGGCCCTCCTTGTTCTACACCTTC. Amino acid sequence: CAWAGPSLFYTF.

The CDR3 is CASSSTTIAGEIDTQYF. The DNA of the CDR3 is TGTGCCAGCAGTTCGACTACGATAGCGGGAGAAATAGATACGCAGTATTTT. The V gene is TRBV28, the J gene TRBJ2-3; 9 bases are a match to TRBD2. CDR1 and CDR2 (germline): MDHEN, SYDVKM. Losses at the gene ends were 4 bases for V and 5 bases for J; bases not matched to a gene: 13. This CDR3 spans 17 amino acids.